This is a list of T cell receptor beta chains from one sample in a study of T-cell memory formation after mild COVID-19. TCRdb called the 5' RACE reads again in MiXCR, with one record for every CDR3 protein. The repertoire holds about 500,000 distinct CDR3 sequences, with roughly 20% as singletons. Sequenced sample: PBMCs or a T cell subset sorted from them (not recorded which). The receptor set was obtained from an adult woman who had mild COVID-19 (a few samples of this study predate the infection). Cell type and time point are not known. Both conserved end residues are part of each CDR3. The order of the fields is J gene, D gene, V gene, CDR3 protein. The D gene is left open where the match is weak.

>TRBJ2-5|TRBD2|TRBV29-1
CSVEGREGPETQYF
>TRBJ2-1|-|TRBV24-1
CATSSAAVEQFF
>TRBJ2-7|-|TRBV7-7
CASSLGSQSSYEQYF
>TRBJ2-1|TRBD2|TRBV4-2
CASSHIQPGLAGGRSYNEQFF
>TRBJ2-6|-|TRBV12-3/TRBV12-4
CASSPDMSSGANVLTF
>TRBJ2-3|-|TRBV3-1
CASIRGDTQYF
>TRBJ1-1|-|TRBV19
CASSISGTGNTEAFF
>TRBJ1-6|-|TRBV5-5
CASSSRTVDNSPLHF
>TRBJ2-3|TRBD2|TRBV7-6
CASSPLSGGRTDTQYF
>TRBJ2-7|-|TRBV29-1
CSVEGSYTSSYEQYF
>TRBJ2-1|-|TRBV5-6
CASSFGQGRYNEQFF
>TRBJ1-1|-|TRBV10-3
CAITGADTEAFF
>TRBJ2-1|TRBD2|TRBV6-4
CASSAWEGRNEQFF
>TRBJ2-7|-|TRBV27
CASSLGTYSYEQYF
>TRBJ2-7|TRBD1|TRBV5-1
CASSHKQGAAGYEQYF
>TRBJ1-1|-|TRBV7-9
CASSQQGPSAFF
>TRBJ2-7|TRBD2|TRBV4-1
CASSQSGTSGSQYF
>TRBJ2-5|-|TRBV20-1
CSARARDPRETQYF
>TRBJ1-5|TRBD1|TRBV3-1
CASSQAGQGGNQPQHF
>TRBJ1-1|-|TRBV6-4
CNPAPDKSEAFF